This T cell receptor beta chain is drawn from a study of T cells in Graves' hyperthyroidism and ophthalmopathy. The sample holds a few counts of this clonotype. Its antigen remains unknown. The hyperthyroidism patients had all been newly diagnosed, and their disease duration was under 2 months. Their ages ranged from 18 to 65 years. Uncontrolled infection, other autoimmune disease, pregnancy and lactation each barred patients from inclusion. General study findings and limits: In simple terms, a model built on 13 V-J features told ophthalmopathy apart from stable hyperthyroidism. Peripheral blood also featured most of the thyroid clonotypes expanded above 0.001.

Germline V gene data show CDR1 as WNHNN and CDR2 as SYGVQD (reference sequence). The CDR3 loop spans 13 amino acids. Trimming left V 9 bases short and J 3 bases short, with 12 bases between. The investigators amplified TCR beta CDR3 regions from RNA transcripts. The TCR CDR3 first-round RT-PCR relied on the HTBI primer set. TCRdb analysed the multiplex PCR reads with MiXCR anew, one entry per CDR3 protein. The sample lists around 400,000 distinct CDR3 sequences; over 10% were seen once. The receptor was isolated from a woman younger than 30 with Graves' hyperthyroidism. The sample consisted of blood. The chain is built from TRBV10-1 and TRBJ1-5, with D maybe TRBD1 (5 bases). CDR3 residues: CASSQGPNQPQHF. In nucleotides, the CDR3 is TGCGCCAGTTCCCAGGGCCCCAATCAGCCCCAGCATTTT.